This is a list of T cell receptor beta chains from one sample in a study of glioma-infiltrating T cells. TCRdb redid the calling of the multiplex PCR reads with MiXCR, one entry per CDR3 protein. The sample has fewer than 200,000 distinct CDR3 sequences, approximately 30% seen once. The sample comprised glioma tissue, nonneoplastic brain tissue, or PBMCs (not recorded which). The origin of the receptors is a human donor with low-grade glioma or glioblastoma, undergoing nonglioma brain surgery, or in good health (not recorded which). Both conserved end residues are part of each CDR3. D genes are given only for firm matches. Clone size is stated in some rows and not others, as once, few, many or a class when expanded.

v_call	j_call	clone_size	cdr3_length	d_call	cdr3_nt	cdr3_aa
TRBV6-1	TRBJ2-1	many	14	-	TGTGCCAGCAGACAAGTGGGACCCTACAATGAGCAGTTCTTC	CASRQVGPYNEQFF
TRBV13	TRBJ2-7	few	14	-	TGTGCCAGCAGCGCTCGGACTGACCTCTACGAGCAGTACTTC	CASSARTDLYEQYF
TRBV5-1	TRBJ1-1	few	16	-	TGCGCCAGCAGCTCGTCTGCGGCAGGGGCGGCCACTGAAGCTTTCTTT	CASSSSAAGAATEAFF
TRBV15	TRBJ1-2	-	13	-	TGTGCCACCAGCAGGACATTTCTCGACGGCTACACCTTT	CATSRTFLDGYTF
TRBV18	TRBJ2-1	many	16	TRBD2	TGTGCCAGCTCACCCCCGGTACTAGCGGGATACAATGAGCAGTTCTTC	CASSPPVLAGYNEQFF
TRBV7-9	TRBJ1-6	many	13	-	TGTGCCAGCAGCTTAGACGGTAATTCACCCCTCCACTTT	CASSLDGNSPLHF
TRBV27	TRBJ1-2	many	16	TRBD1	TGTGCCAGCAGTTTAGGGGGACAGAACTCTAACTATGGCTACACCTTC	CASSLGGQNSNYGYTF
TRBV6-2/TRBV6-3	TRBJ2-7	-	16	TRBD1	TGTGCCAGCAGTTGGGGACAGGCGAAAGATTCCTACGAGCAGTACTTC	CASSWGQAKDSYEQYF
TRBV25-1	TRBJ2-3	many	14	TRBD2	TGTGCCAGCAATAGCGGGAGGGCAGTGGATACGCAGTATTTT	CASNSGRAVDTQYF
TRBV4-3	TRBJ2-7	many	15	-	TGCGCCAGCAGCCATGAGGGAACCAGCACCTACGAGCAGTACTTC	CASSHEGTSTYEQYF
TRBV20-1	TRBJ1-4	many	13	TRBD1	TGCAGTGCTCCCGACAGGGGGCCTGAAAAACTGTTTTTT	CSAPDRGPEKLFF
TRBV5-4	TRBJ1-1	many	14	-	TGTGCCAGCAGCTCGCCCGGACGGAACACTGAAGCTTTCTTT	CASSSPGRNTEAFF
TRBV15	TRBJ1-1	-	12	-	TGTGCCACCAGCAGCTCTACACTGGAAGCTTTCTTT	CATSSSTLEAFF
TRBV20-1	TRBJ2-3	-	15	-	TGCAATGTCATCCGAGGACTAAGCGGCACAGATACTCAGTATTTT	CNVIRGLSGTDTQYF
TRBV7-2	TRBJ2-1	many	15	TRBD2	TGTGCCAGCAACCCAGCTAGCGGGAGCTACAATGAGCAGTTCTTC	CASNPASGSYNEQFF
TRBV30	TRBJ2-1	-	11	-	TGTGCCTGGAGTAAGAACAATGAGCAGTTCTTC	CAWSKNNEQFF
TRBV29-1	TRBJ1-4	-	14	-	TGCATCGTTGAAGACCACAGGCTTGGTGAAAAACTGTTTTTT	CIVEDHRLGEKLFF
TRBV3-1	TRBJ1-1	many	13	-	TGTGCCAGCAGCCACGTAGCGAACACTGAAGCTTTCTTT	CASSHVANTEAFF
TRBV7-2	TRBJ1-1	many	14	-	TGTGCCAGCAGCTTAGCGAGGAGGGACACTGAAGCTTTCTTT	CASSLARRDTEAFF
TRBV5-1	TRBJ2-7	many	17	TRBD2	TGCGCCAGCAGCCCATCCTTAGGGACTAGCGTATCCTACGAGCAGTACTTC	CASSPSLGTSVSYEQYF
TRBV27	TRBJ2-2	many	13	-	TGTGCCAGCAGTCCACTAGCCACCGGGGAGCTGTTTTTT	CASSPLATGELFF
TRBV7-2	TRBJ2-5	many	14	TRBD2	TGTGCCAGCATGATAAGCGGGATCCAAGAGACCCAGTACTTC	CASMISGIQETQYF
TRBV6-2/TRBV6-3	TRBJ2-2	many	15	TRBD1	TGTGCCAGCAGGCGTCGACAGGGTACCGCCGGGGAGCTGTTTTTT	CASRRRQGTAGELFF
TRBV27	TRBJ2-5	many	17	TRBD2	TGTGCCAGCAGTCACCAACCGGGACTAGCGGGTGGAAGGACCCAGTACTTC	CASSHQPGLAGGRTQYF
TRBV7-6	TRBJ2-3	-	20	-	TGTGCCAGCAGCCAACCCAGGTCCACAGTGAGCGGGTATAGCACAGATACGCAGTATTTT	CASSQPRSTVSGYSTDTQYF
TRBV28	TRBJ2-7	many	14	-	TGTGCCAGCACCTCGAGGGACTTTACCTACGAGCAGTACTTC	CASTSRDFTYEQYF
TRBV27	TRBJ2-7	many	13	-	TGTGCCAGCAGTATAGGTAGCTGGGACGAGCAGTACTTC	CASSIGSWDEQYF
TRBV5-1	TRBJ1-4	-	14	-	TGCGCCAGCAGCTTTGCGGGGGAGAATGAAAAACTGTTTTTT	CASSFAGENEKLFF